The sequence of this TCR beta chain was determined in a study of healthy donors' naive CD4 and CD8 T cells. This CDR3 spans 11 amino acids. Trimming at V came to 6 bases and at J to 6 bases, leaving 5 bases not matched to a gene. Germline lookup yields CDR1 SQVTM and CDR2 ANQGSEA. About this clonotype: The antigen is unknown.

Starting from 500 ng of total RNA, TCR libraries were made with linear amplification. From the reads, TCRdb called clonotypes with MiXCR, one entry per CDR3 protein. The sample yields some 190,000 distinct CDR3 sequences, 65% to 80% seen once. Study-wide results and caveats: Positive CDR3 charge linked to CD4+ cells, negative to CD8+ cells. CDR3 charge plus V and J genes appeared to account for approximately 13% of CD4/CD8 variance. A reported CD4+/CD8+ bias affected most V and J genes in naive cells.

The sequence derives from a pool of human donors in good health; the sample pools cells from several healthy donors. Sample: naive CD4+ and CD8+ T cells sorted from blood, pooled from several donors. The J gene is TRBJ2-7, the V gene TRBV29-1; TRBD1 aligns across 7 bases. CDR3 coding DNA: TGCAGCGTGAAAAGACAGGGCGAGCAGTACTTC. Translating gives CSVKRQGEQYF.